A selection of T cell receptor beta chains follows, all from one sample in a study of T-cell reconstitution after alpha-beta-depleted transplantation in children. TCRdb redid the calling of the PCR reads with MiXCR, one entry per CDR3 protein. The sample contains roughly 28,000 distinct CDR3 sequences, about a sixth of which appear only once. The sequencing used PBMCs, mostly from graft donor cells, collected 60 days after TCRalphabeta/CD19-depleted stem cell transplant. The receptors shown here come from a male patient under 10 years old who had a stem cell transplant for acute lymphoblastic leukemia, so the T cells may come from the graft donor. The conserved cysteine and the conserved F or W are not part of the CDR3 here. The D gene is left open where the match is weak.

cdr3_length: 12
j_call: TRBJ2-1
v_call: TRBV6-2/TRBV6-3
d_call: TRBD2
cdr3_aa: ASQTSGSANEQF

cdr3_length: 13
j_call: TRBJ1-3
v_call: TRBV10-2
d_call: NA
cdr3_aa: ASSDSTGPGNTIY

cdr3_length: 13
j_call: TRBJ1-2
v_call: TRBV18
d_call: NA
cdr3_aa: ASSKERVKGYGYT

cdr3_length: 12
j_call: TRBJ2-2
v_call: TRBV7-3
d_call: NA
cdr3_aa: ASSPGLGTGELF

cdr3_length: 15
j_call: TRBJ2-4
v_call: TRBV6-2/TRBV6-3
d_call: NA
cdr3_aa: ASSYDGPGTWGNIQY

cdr3_length: 12
j_call: TRBJ2-7
v_call: TRBV7-9
d_call: NA
cdr3_aa: ASSLVRQHNEQY

cdr3_length: 10
j_call: TRBJ1-5
v_call: TRBV6-5
d_call: TRBD1
cdr3_aa: ASSQGGQPQH

cdr3_length: 14
j_call: TRBJ2-7
v_call: TRBV7-9
d_call: NA
cdr3_aa: ASSPKGTAPPYEQY

cdr3_length: 17
j_call: TRBJ2-7
v_call: TRBV29-1
d_call: TRBD2
cdr3_aa: SVPKSADGLAGGPYEQY

cdr3_length: 12
j_call: TRBJ2-7
v_call: TRBV4-3
d_call: NA
cdr3_aa: ASGRGGGVNEQY

cdr3_length: 11
j_call: TRBJ2-1
v_call: TRBV7-7
d_call: TRBD1
cdr3_aa: ASSLFEGGEQF

cdr3_length: 13
j_call: TRBJ2-5
v_call: TRBV7-9
d_call: NA
cdr3_aa: ASSRLTNTQETQY

cdr3_length: 11
j_call: TRBJ1-2
v_call: TRBV5-1
d_call: NA
cdr3_aa: ASSPGMLYGYT

cdr3_length: 14
j_call: TRBJ2-1
v_call: TRBV7-7
d_call: TRBD2
cdr3_aa: ASSPRLIAGGDEQF

cdr3_length: 10
j_call: TRBJ1-1
v_call: TRBV20-1
d_call: NA
cdr3_aa: SASKGGTEAF

cdr3_length: 12
j_call: TRBJ2-2
v_call: TRBV12-3/TRBV12-4
d_call: TRBD1
cdr3_aa: ASSRGQTTGELF

cdr3_length: 13
j_call: TRBJ2-5
v_call: TRBV6-2/TRBV6-3
d_call: TRBD2
cdr3_aa: ASSPGAGAGETQY

cdr3_length: 15
j_call: TRBJ2-1
v_call: TRBV2
d_call: TRBD2
cdr3_aa: ACSRSGGAVLYNEQF

cdr3_length: 15
j_call: TRBJ2-5
v_call: TRBV11-2
d_call: NA
cdr3_aa: ASSRLPRQNPKETQY

cdr3_length: 12
j_call: TRBJ2-7
v_call: TRBV20-1
d_call: TRBD2
cdr3_aa: SIRLAGGSYEQY

cdr3_length: 11
j_call: TRBJ1-5
v_call: TRBV12-3/TRBV12-4
d_call: NA
cdr3_aa: AKRGTGNQPQH

cdr3_length: 14
j_call: TRBJ2-4
v_call: TRBV10-3
d_call: NA
cdr3_aa: AIRRQGCRAKNIQY

cdr3_length: 15
j_call: TRBJ2-2
v_call: TRBV7-6
d_call: TRBD2
cdr3_aa: ASSFLSGTSGSGELF

cdr3_length: 14
j_call: TRBJ1-2
v_call: TRBV6-1
d_call: NA
cdr3_aa: ASAGSGGGHPYGYT

cdr3_length: 13
j_call: TRBJ1-2
v_call: TRBV7-2
d_call: NA
cdr3_aa: ASSLNVGPGAGYT

cdr3_length: 14
j_call: TRBJ2-6
v_call: TRBV29-1
d_call: NA
cdr3_aa: SVDTTTSSGANVLT

cdr3_length: 12
j_call: TRBJ1-5
v_call: TRBV20-1
d_call: NA
cdr3_aa: SARYLHSNQPQH

cdr3_length: 11
j_call: TRBJ1-1
v_call: TRBV20-1
d_call: NA
cdr3_aa: SARGQLNTEAF

cdr3_length: 12
j_call: TRBJ2-4
v_call: TRBV21-1
d_call: NA
cdr3_aa: ASSTSPKENIQY

cdr3_length: 12
j_call: TRBJ2-1
v_call: TRBV6-1
d_call: TRBD1
cdr3_aa: ASTLGTGVDEQF

cdr3_length: 14
j_call: TRBJ2-1
v_call: TRBV18
d_call: NA
cdr3_aa: ASSPPGRENYNEQF

cdr3_length: 11
j_call: TRBJ2-7
v_call: TRBV7-8
d_call: NA
cdr3_aa: ASSFGGRREQY

cdr3_length: 11
j_call: TRBJ2-5
v_call: TRBV10-2
d_call: NA
cdr3_aa: ASSSARRETQY

cdr3_length: 9
j_call: TRBJ2-5
v_call: TRBV29-1
d_call: NA
cdr3_aa: SARRGETQY

cdr3_length: 11
j_call: TRBJ1-1
v_call: TRBV11-3
d_call: NA
cdr3_aa: ASSPAIGNEAF

cdr3_length: 11
j_call: TRBJ1-1
v_call: TRBV27
d_call: NA
cdr3_aa: ASGRSGGAEAF

cdr3_length: 13
j_call: TRBJ2-2
v_call: TRBV12-3/TRBV12-4
d_call: NA
cdr3_aa: ASSTSGSYTGELF

cdr3_length: 16
j_call: TRBJ2-7
v_call: TRBV13
d_call: TRBD2
cdr3_aa: ASSPGLRGLAGTYEQY

cdr3_length: 11
j_call: TRBJ2-2
v_call: TRBV3-1
d_call: NA
cdr3_aa: ASSQALTGELF

cdr3_length: 14
j_call: TRBJ2-3
v_call: TRBV11-1
d_call: TRBD1
cdr3_aa: ASSTRDRTLTDTQY

cdr3_length: 15
j_call: TRBJ1-6
v_call: TRBV9
d_call: NA
cdr3_aa: ASSLGGGGSYNSPLH